These T cell receptor beta chains were read from a single sample in a study of blood T cell repertoires in COVID-19. Here immunoSEQ multiplex PCR was the method, and the copy in TCRdb shows in-frame clones only, minus some. The sample holds approximately 210,000 clones, roughly four fifths seen once. The source material was peripheral blood. The receptors come from a woman aged 70-85 years with active or convalescent COVID-19. CDR3s include the opening cysteine and the closing phenylalanine or tryptophan. Each record gives: V gene, D gene, clone size, J gene, CDR3 DNA, CDR3 protein. The D gene is left open where the match is weak. Part of the rows lack a size; the others show once, few, many or a class for expanded clones.

>TRBV28|-|-|TRBJ1-1
TGTGCCAGCAGTTTGGGCAGAGAAGCTTTCTTT
CASSLGREAFF
>TRBV18|TRBD2|-|TRBJ2-7
TGTGCCAGCTCACCAGGGCTAGCGGGGTACTACGAGCAGTACTTC
CASSPGLAGYYEQYF
>TRBV5-1|-|-|TRBJ2-7
TGCGCCAGCACCCGGGGAGGGGGGGCCTACGAGCAGTACTTC
CASTRGGGAYEQYF
>TRBV5-4|TRBD1|few|TRBJ1-1
TGTGCCAGCAGCTTGGACTGGACAGGGAACACTGAAGCTTTCTTT
CASSLDWTGNTEAFF
>TRBV20-1|TRBD1|-|TRBJ1-2
TGCAGTGCGGGACAGGGGTATGGCTACACCTTC
CSAGQGYGYTF
>TRBV5-1|-|-|TRBJ2-3
TGCGCCAGCAGCTTGGACTTAGATACGCAGTATTTT
CASSLDLDTQYF
>TRBV27|TRBD1|-|TRBJ1-1
TGTGCCAGCAGTCCCGGGACAGGCCCTGGCACTGAAGCTTTCTTT
CASSPGTGPGTEAFF
>TRBV4-1|TRBD2|-|TRBJ2-5
TGCGCCAGCAGCCACGCTCCGGGACTAGCGGGAGAGCAAGAGACCCAGTACTTC
CASSHAPGLAGEQETQYF
>TRBV5-5|-|-|TRBJ2-2
TGTGCCAGCAGCCCGACAGGTTTTGCCGGGGAGCTGTTTTTT
CASSPTGFAGELFF
>TRBV6-6|-|-|TRBJ2-7
TGTGCCAGCAGTCCCCCGACAGGTCAAGAGCAGTACTTC
CASSPPTGQEQYF
>TRBV7-6|TRBD2|-|TRBJ2-5
TGTGCCAGCAGCCCCGGGACTAGCTGGCAAGAGACCCAGTACTTC
CASSPGTSWQETQYF
>TRBV6-5|-|-|TRBJ2-1
TGTGCCAGCAGTACTATCCTCACCTACAATGAGCAGTTCTTC
CASSTILTYNEQFF
>TRBV19|-|-|TRBJ2-3
TGTGCCAGTAGTATTGGGTCTAGCGCCCTCACCAATACGCAGTATTTT
CASSIGSSALTNTQYF
>TRBV6-5|TRBD2|few|TRBJ2-7
TGTGCCAGCACCCTTAGGCGGGGGACCCACGAGCAGTACTTC
CASTLRRGTHEQYF
>TRBV10-3|-|-|TRBJ2-3
TGTGCCATCAGCGGACAGCCCCACCCTTCTCGCACAGATACGCAGTATTTT
CAISGQPHPSRTDTQYF
>TRBV18|-|-|TRBJ1-2
TGTGCCAGCTCACAGAACAATTTCGGGGGCTACACCTTC
CASSQNNFGGYTF
>TRBV9|TRBD1|-|TRBJ2-3
TGTGCCAGCAGAGGACGGGACAGGACAGATACGCAGTATTTT
CASRGRDRTDTQYF
>TRBV7-3|TRBD2|-|TRBJ2-1
TGTGCCAGCAGCTCCCGACTAGCGGGGTCCTACAATGAGCAGTTCTTC
CASSSRLAGSYNEQFF
>TRBV5-1|TRBD1|-|TRBJ2-7
TGCGCCAGCAGCTTTGAACAGGGGGCGGTCTCCTACGAGCAGTACTTC
CASSFEQGAVSYEQYF
>TRBV29-1|-|-|TRBJ1-2
TGCAGCGTTGGGGACCCCGGGGGCTATGGCTACACCTTC
CSVGDPGGYGYTF
>TRBV28|-|-|TRBJ2-7
TGTGCCAGCAGTCAGTCCCTTCGTTACGAGCAGTACTTC
CASSQSLRYEQYF
>TRBV20-1|-|-|TRBJ1-5
TGCAGTGCTAGTTGGCAGTCCAATCAGCCCCAGCATTTT
CSASWQSNQPQHF
>TRBV5-1|TRBD1|-|TRBJ1-2
TGCGCCAGCAGCGCAGACAGGGGGCTGGTTGGCTACACCTTC
CASSADRGLVGYTF
>TRBV10-1|-|once|TRBJ2-1
TGCGCCAGCAGTGAAATATCAGGGGCCGCATACAATGAGCAGTTCTTC
CASSEISGAAYNEQFF
>TRBV9|TRBD1|-|TRBJ1-2
TGTGCCAGCAGCGATAGACAGGGGGCGCGGTCAGGCTATGGCTACACCTTC
CASSDRQGARSGYGYTF
>TRBV11-2|-|-|TRBJ2-1
TGTGCCAGCACCCTTGCTAGAGCCTTCTACAATGAGCAGTTCTTC
CASTLARAFYNEQFF
>TRBV3-1/TRBV3-2|TRBD2|-|TRBJ2-4
TGTGCCAGCAGGGGTAGCGGGGCCAAAAACATTCAGTACTTC
CASRGSGAKNIQYF
>TRBV5-1|-|-|TRBJ2-3
TGCGCCAGCAGCTTGTCCCCTAGGCAGGGGTCTAATACGCAGTATTTT
CASSLSPRQGSNTQYF
>TRBV7-9|-|-|TRBJ2-1
TGTGCCAGCAGCTTAGATGCGGGCCCTGGATACAATGAGCAGTTCTTC
CASSLDAGPGYNEQFF
>TRBV11-2|-|-|TRBJ2-3
TGTGCCAGCAGCCACTTTGTGGATACGCAGTATTTT
CASSHFVDTQYF
>TRBV28|-|-|TRBJ1-5
TGTGCCAGCAGTCCCCTCGGACAGCATCAGCCCCAGCATTTT
CASSPLGQHQPQHF
>TRBV5-1|-|-|TRBJ2-3
TGCGCCAGCAGCTTAGCGGAGCCCCAAGAGGATACGCAGTATTTT
CASSLAEPQEDTQYF
>TRBV15|-|once|TRBJ2-7
TGTGCCACCAGCAGAGATATGAGGGGGTCCTACGAGCAGTACTTC
CATSRDMRGSYEQYF
>TRBV6-6|TRBD1|-|TRBJ2-7
TGTGCCAGCAGTCCTGGACAGGGCGGGTACGAGCAGTACTTC
CASSPGQGGYEQYF
>TRBV6-5|TRBD2|-|TRBJ2-1
TGTGCCAGCAGTCAACTAGCGGGAGGGGGGGATGAGCAGTTCTTC
CASSQLAGGGDEQFF